Here is one T cell receptor beta chain with its context. The data are from a study of cytomegalovirus exposure and HLA in healthy donors. The germline V gene has CDR1 SNHLY and CDR2 FYNNEI. CDR3 size: 9 residues. The V end lost 2 bases, the J end lost 11 bases, and 3 bases lay between the germline ends. The PCR employed 60 Vbeta primers together with 13 Jbeta primers. Sequenced by immunoSEQ multiplex PCR; TCRdb stores in-frame clones only, minus some. The sample yields about 220,000 clones, more than 65% seen once. The chain has TRBV2 and TRBJ1-1, with D uncertain. The specimen was PBMCs. This receptor was obtained from a woman younger than 45 in good health and CMV-seronegative. As DNA, the CDR3 is TGTGCCAGCAGTGAACGTGCTTTCTTT. Residues: CASSERAFF. Together with reference TRBV2 and TRBJ1-1, the CDR3 gives the full variable domain: EPEVTQTPSHQVTQMGQEVILRCVPISNHLYFYWYRQILGQKVEFLVSFYNNEISEKSEIFDDQFSVERPDGSNFTLKIRSTKLEDSAMYFCASSERAFFGQGTRLTVV.